A single sample gave rise to the 25 T cell receptor beta chains below, sequenced in a study of memory CD4+ T cells and cytomegalovirus serostatus. Single viable CD3+CD4+CD8-CD45RO+ cells were sorted as the memory CD4+ T cells. Using immunoSEQ multiplex PCR, the repertoire was profiled, and TCRdb retains in-frame clones only, with some absent. The sample consists of 61,000 or so clones, 80% of them appearing once. Sequencing used memory CD4+ T cells from blood. These receptors originate from an adult in good health and CMV-seronegative. Some clones in this sample may be carry-over from other donors' samples.

This clone was observed a handful of times. The rearrangement links TRBV29-1 to TRBJ2-3; D tentatively reads TRBD1 or TRBD2 (5 bases each). Germline CDR1 SQVTM, CDR2 ANQGSEA. The CDR3 has 13 amino acids. V was pared by 8 bases and J by 1 base, with 13 bases between. Here the CDR3 DNA reads TGCAGCTCGGAGGTGGGGGGCACAGATACGCAGTATTTT. This sequence encodes CSSEVGGTDTQYF.

The chain is built from TRBV4-2 and TRBJ2-1, with D maybe TRBD2 (5 bases). Germline V gives CDR1 LGHNA, CDR2 YNFKEQ. The germline V and J ends were trimmed by 0 bases and 1 base, with 7 bases remaining between them. The CDR3 covers 15 residues. CDR3 sequence: CASSQEEVSYNEQFF. CDR3 sequence (DNA): TGTGCCAGCAGCCAAGAGGAGGTTTCCTACAATGAGCAGTTCTTC.

The V and J genes are TRBV6-1 and TRBJ1-1, with 7 bases aligning to TRBD1. Germline CDR1 and CDR2: MNHNS and SASEGT. This CDR3 has 13 residues. Unmatched junction bases numbered 11, after V lost 6 bases and J lost 10 bases. The CDR3: CASSLTGAQGAFF. For the CDR3, the DNA is TGTGCCAGCAGCCTTACAGGGGCCCAGGGAGCTTTCTTT.

In this sample, this clone turned up a few times. The rearrangement links TRBV4-1 to TRBJ1-4; tentative D call: TRBD1 (6 bases). V was shortened by 2 bases and J by 4 bases, with 20 bases between the two germline ends. Germline V lookup: CDR1 MGHRA, CDR2 YSYEKL. The CDR3 runs 18 residues. CDR3 in amino acids: CASSQRPFRTAYNEKLFF. In DNA, the CDR3 is TGCGCCAGCAGCCAAAGGCCTTTCCGGACAGCCTATAATGAAAAACTGTTTTTT.

The J gene is TRBJ2-2, the V gene TRBV11-2; D might be TRBD2 (6 bases). Germline V gene sequence: CDR1 SGHAT, CDR2 FQNNGV. V lost 6 bases, J lost 4 bases, and 18 bases lay in between. CDR3 length: 16 amino acids. The CDR3 protein is CASSFGLSGFTGELFF. Written as DNA, the CDR3 is TGTGCCAGCAGTTTCGGACTAAGTGGTTTCACCGGGGAGCTGTTTTTT. Filled out from reference TRBV11-2 and TRBJ2-2, the complete variable domain reads EAGVAQSPRYKIIEKRQSVAFWCNPISGHATLYWYQQILGQGPKLLIQFQNNGVVDDSQLPKDRFSAERLKGVDSTLKIQPAKLEDSAVYLCASSFGLSGFTGELFFGEGSRLTVL.

V and J are TRBV11-2 and TRBJ2-2; D gene ambiguous. V lost 7 bases and J lost 1, with 10 bases in between. From germline, CDR1 is SGHAT and CDR2 FQNNGV. This CDR3 spans 14 amino acids. The CDR3 spells CASNFDMNTGELFF. The CDR3 DNA reads TGTGCCAGCAACTTCGATATGAACACCGGGGAGCTGTTTTTT.

This chain joins TRBV7-2 and TRBJ2-7; D gene uncertain. V dropped 4 bases and J dropped 5 bases, with 12 bases sitting between them. Germline loops: CDR1 SGHTA, CDR2 FQGNSA. The CDR3 has 13 amino acids. CDR3 region: CASSSQPGNEQYF. As DNA, the CDR3 is TGTGCCAGCAGCTCACAACCTGGCAACGAGCAGTACTTC.

The CDR3 protein is CASSSSGTEETQYF. The CDR3 DNA reads as TGTGCCAGCTCATCGTCCGGGACAGAAGAGACCCAGTACTTC. The gene calls are TRBV18 and TRBJ2-5; 7 positions match TRBD1. The length of the CDR3 is 14 residues. J was trimmed by 3 bases and V by 5 bases; bases with no gene match: 6. CDR1 and CDR2 (germline): KGHSH, LQKENI. The full variable domain, completed using reference TRBV18 and TRBJ2-5, is NAGVMQNPRHLVRRRGQEARLRCSPMKGHSHVYWYRQLPEEGLKFMVYLQKENIIDESGMPKERFSAEFPKEGPSILRIQQVVRGDSAAYFCASSSSGTEETQYFGPGTRLLVL.

The V gene is TRBV5-1, the J gene TRBJ2-3; the D gene is possibly TRBD2 (6 bases). The CDR3 spans 16 residues. The V end was cut by 5 bases, the J end by 2 bases, with 18 bases between. Germline assignment: CDR1 SGHRS and CDR2 YFSETQ. The CDR3 nucleotides read TGCGCCAGCAGGGTGGGAGGAGCGGTAGTCACAGATACGCAGTATTTT. Amino acid sequence: CASRVGGAVVTDTQYF. The full variable domain, its missing parts supplied by reference TRBV5-1 and TRBJ2-3, is KAGVTQTPRYLIKTRGQQVTLSCSPISGHRSVSWYQQTPGQGLQFLFEYFSETQRNKGNFPGRFSGRQFSNSRSEMNVSTLELGDSALYLCASRVGGAVVTDTQYFGPGTRLTVL.

This clone was detected once. The chain has TRBV7-2 and TRBJ2-1; 8 nucleotides match TRBD1. The junction had 3 bases not matched to a gene; V was cut back by 0 bases and J by 8 bases. The CDR3 loop spans 14 amino acids. In germline, CDR1 is SGHTA, CDR2 FQGNSA. The CDR3 coding sequence is TGTGCCAGCAGCTTAGCACAGGGGGACCATGAGCAGTTCTTC. Translating it yields CASSLAQGDHEQFF. The entire variable domain, with the rest obtained from reference TRBV7-2 and TRBJ2-1, is as follows: GAGVSQSPSNKVTEKGKDVELRCDPISGHTALYWYRQSLGQGLEFLIYFQGNSAPDKSGLPSDRFSAERTGGSVSTLTIQRTQQEDSAVYLCASSLAQGDHEQFFGPGTRLTVL.

This chain links TRBV5-4 with TRBJ2-5; 7 bases are shared with TRBD2. The CDR3 length is 14 residues. The ends lost 3 bases at V and 3 bases at J; junction bases unmatched: 5. Germline CDR1 reads SGHNT; CDR2 reads YYREEE (reference sequence). The chain's CDR3 is CASSSTLAEETQYF. CDR3 in DNA: TGTGCCAGCAGCTCGACGCTAGCGGAAGAGACCCAGTACTTC.

The V and J genes are TRBV18 and TRBJ1-2; no definite D call. Germline CDR1 KGHSH, CDR2 LQKENI. Trimming pared 6 bases from V and 4 bases from J, leaving 12 bases between. This CDR3 has 13 amino acids. The chain's CDR3 is CASSPGSLYGYTF. In DNA form, the CDR3 reads TGTGCCAGCTCCCCCGGTTCTCTCTATGGCTACACCTTC.

The J gene is TRBJ2-3, the V gene TRBV7-2; D is unresolved. Germline V CDR1 and CDR2: SGHTA, FQGNSA. This CDR3 contains 13 residues. V was cut by 5 bases and J by 4 bases, with 10 bases left in between. Written as DNA, the CDR3 is TGTGCCAGCAGCCGCCGAGTGGCAGATACGCAGTATTTT. Amino acids: CASSRRVADTQYF.

J is TRBJ1-1 and V is TRBV6-5, with 8 positions matching TRBD1. Germline-derived CDR1 and CDR2 are MNHEY and SVGAGI. J lost 2 bases, V lost 0 bases, and 2 bases had no gene match. The CDR3 is made up of 15 amino acids. CDR3 region: CASSYSQGANTEAFF. The CDR3 region has the DNA TGTGCCAGCAGTTACTCGCAGGGGGCAAACACTGAAGCTTTCTTT.

The genes are TRBV19 and TRBJ1-2, with D maybe TRBD1 (6 bases). V was pared by 7 bases and J by 4 bases, with 13 bases between. There are 13 residues in the CDR3. The germline gives CDR1 LNHDA, CDR2 SQIVND (reference sequence). For the CDR3, the DNA is TGTGCCAGTACTCTCCGGGGGGCCTATGGCTACACCTTC. It translates to CASTLRGAYGYTF.

The J gene is TRBJ1-5, the V gene TRBV6-5; D uncertain. Deletions cut 4 bases from V and 0 bases from J, with 4 bases between. The CDR3 covers 13 residues. Per germline, CDR1 MNHEY and CDR2 SVGAGI. CDR3 coding DNA: TGTGCCAGCAGTTGGGGTAGCAATCAGCCCCAGCATTTT. Protein sequence: CASSWGSNQPQHF.

The V and J genes are TRBV2 and TRBJ1-1; perhaps TRBD1 as D (6 bases). CDR1 is SNHLY and CDR2 is FYNNEI in the germline V gene. The CDR3 runs 13 residues. Between the trimmed V and J ends, which lost 8 bases and 7 bases, there was a span of 17 bases. CDR3 amino acids: CASGDGGWGEAFF. The CDR3 DNA sequence: TGTGCCAGCGGAGACGGGGGCTGGGGTGAAGCTTTCTTT.

This sequence joins TRBV7-9 and TRBJ2-7; a weak D match, TRBD1 (6 bases). In germline, CDR1 is SEHNR, CDR2 FQNEAQ (reference sequence). The CDR3 contains 14 residues. Between the trimmed V and J ends, which lost 2 bases and 3 bases, there was a span of 11 bases. CDR3 region: CASSLTRTDYEQYF. In nucleotides, the CDR3 is TGTGCCAGCAGCTTAACGAGGACAGACTACGAGCAGTACTTC.

The rearrangement joins TRBV2 to TRBJ2-1; 7 bases fit TRBD1. V was clipped by 8 bases and J by 4 bases; unmatched bases: 5. This CDR3 comprises 13 residues. Looked up from germline, CDR1 is SNHLY and CDR2 is FYNNEI. The CDR3 loop is CASRDSQYNEQFF. CDR3 sequence (DNA): TGTGCCAGCCGGGACAGCCAATACAATGAGCAGTTCTTC.

The chain's CDR3 is CASSFPGWTDTQYF. CDR3 coding DNA: TGTGCCAGCAGTTTCCCAGGGTGGACAGATACGCAGTATTTT. The V gene is TRBV28, the J gene TRBJ2-3, with D maybe TRBD1 (5 bases). CDR3 length: 14 residues. Between the trimmed V and J ends, which lost 3 bases and 3 bases, there was a span of 10 bases. The germline gives CDR1 MDHEN, CDR2 SYDVKM.

This clone was seen just once. This sequence joins TRBV10-3 and TRBJ1-1, with D maybe TRBD1 (6 bases). Germline CDR1 reads ENHRY; CDR2 reads SYGVKD. The V end was cut by 2 bases, the J end by 0 bases, with 10 bases between. The CDR3 has 15 residues. CDR3 nucleotide sequence: TGTGCCATCAGTGAGGCGAGGGGGATGAACACTGAAGCTTTCTTT. This translates into CAISEARGMNTEAFF.

The V gene is TRBV19, the J gene TRBJ2-3; 10 nucleotides align to TRBD2. From germline, CDR1 is LNHDA and CDR2 SQIVND (reference sequence). CDR3 length equals 14 residues. Losses at the gene ends were 6 bases for V and 5 bases for J; bases not matched to a gene: 5. The CDR3 here is CASRPSGSGDTQYF. The CDR3 nucleotides are TGTGCCAGTAGGCCTAGCGGGAGCGGAGATACGCAGTATTTT. Filled out from reference TRBV19 and TRBJ2-3, the complete variable domain reads DGGITQSPKYLFRKEGQNVTLSCEQNLNHDAMYWYRQDPGQGLRLIYYSQIVNDFQKGDIAEGYSVSREKKESFPLTVTSAQKNPTAFYLCASRPSGSGDTQYFGPGTRLTVL.

This rearrangement joins TRBV2 to TRBJ1-6, with a tentative D call TRBD1 (6 bases). CDR1 and CDR2 (germline): SNHLY, FYNNEI. The CDR3 is made up of 14 amino acids. V was pared by 2 bases and J by 6 bases, with 8 bases between. Written as DNA, the CDR3 is TGTGCCAGCAGTGAACGCAGGGGTAATTCACCCCTCCACTTT. This encodes CASSERRGNSPLHF.

Within the sample, this clone is medium-sized. V and J are TRBV11-2 and TRBJ1-1; perhaps TRBD1 as D (6 bases). V was shortened by 5 bases and J by 1 base, with 8 bases between the two germline ends. The germline V gene encodes CDR1 SGHAT and CDR2 FQNNGV. The CDR3 runs to 13 residues. The CDR3 coding sequence is TGTGCCAGCAGCGCGGACAGGAACACTGAAGCTTTCTTT. The encoded protein is CASSADRNTEAFF.

This rearrangement joins TRBV4-3 to TRBJ2-3, with D perhaps matching TRBD1 (6 bases). Trimming removed 2 bases at V and 3 bases at J, with 18 bases between. Germline assignment: CDR1 LGHNA and CDR2 YSLEER. CDR3 length equals 17 residues. CDR3 sequence reads: CASSQWGGGIGTDTQYF. For the CDR3, the DNA is TGCGCCAGCAGCCAATGGGGTGGGGGCATAGGGACAGATACGCAGTATTTT.